The TCR beta chain described here comes from a study of Graves' ophthalmopathy and Graves' hyperthyroidism. Investigators amplified TCR beta CDR3 regions from RNA transcripts. Following a first-round RT-PCR that used HTBI primers, a second-round multiplex PCR was carried out. MiXCR, applied by TCRdb to the multiplex PCR reads, yields one record per CDR3 protein. The sample holds under 250,000 distinct CDR3 sequences; around 30% are singletons and the top ten take 9.1%. CDR3 length: 16 amino acids. Germline CDR1 MNHEY, CDR2 SMNVEV (reference sequence). V was pared by 6 bases and J by 0 bases, with 5 bases of the junction left unmatched. This clonotype was counted many times. Its target is unknown. PBMCs stemmed from over 8.5 ml of fresh peripheral blood. Overall study results and limits: Blood also harbored most expanded thyroid clonotypes above 0.001 frequency.

The TCR comes from a man aged 50-60 years with Graves' ophthalmopathy. Sample: peripheral blood. The genes are TRBV27 and TRBJ2-2; TRBD1 matches 9 bases. CDR3 protein: CASRLGTGTNTGELFF. DNA of the CDR3: TGTGCCAGCAGACTCGGGACAGGGACGAACACCGGGGAGCTGTTTTTT.